The source of this T cell receptor (beta chain) is a study of cytomegalovirus exposure and HLA in healthy donors (dated by TCRdb to the late 2010s). A note on the overall study: According to an earlier analysis of 587 of the donors, 150 million to 200 million T cells yielded 95 million to 140 million unique TCR beta sequences and less than 300 Gb of sequence data. A later genetic analysis used genome-wide SNP genotypes for about 60% of the 666 donors, treating that subset as a discovery cohort. To decide whether each TCR beta V gene segment behaved as functional or pseudogenic, an earlier analysis of some 600 of the donors relied on high-throughput TCR beta sequencing. An early release that covered several hundred HLA-typed donors contained about 290 gigabases of sequencing data and approximately 85 million unique TCR sequences. Besides the first cohort of roughly 700 subjects, a separate validation cohort made up of over a hundred different subjects was used. The T cell repertoires of 666 subjects were profiled by immunosequencing and related to cytomegalovirus serostatus. The later analysis used no new phenotypic data to find candidate immune exposures, relying instead on TCR beta sequences and their occurrence across donors. Among 300 to 500 genotyped donors of the cohort, an average of approximately 240,000 unique TCR beta nucleotide sequences was sequenced per donor, of which 15% to 20% were non-productive. To study patterns of TCR occurrence, a later analysis re-analyzed previously published TCR beta repertoires from 550 to 800 donors and added high-resolution HLA genotyping. Donor age, sex, ethnicity and CMV serostatus were compiled alongside the repertoire data. Typing coverage differed by locus: A, B, C, DRB1 and DQB1 were typed in roughly 620-630 donors, DQA1 in 522, DPA1 in some 570, and DPB1 in around 440. The study aimed to test whether cataloging public T cell receptors could reveal signatures of past pathogen exposure. Class I and class II HLA loci were covered by the typing at four-digit resolution. To predict cytomegalovirus infection status, the study brought together high-throughput TCR immunosequencing, statistical association of individual TCRs with disease status, and machine learning. Four or five DR-DQ haplotypes were handled as single units for association and clustering because linkage in the cohort was strong. Of the 398 genotyped donors, 65% to 90% fell in the genetic ancestry cluster associated with self-reported Caucasian donors. Every discovery cohort repertoire had been produced on one sequencing platform. On the study overall, not on this receptor specifically: A few of the identified cytomegalovirus-associated TCR beta chains were confirmed in vitro to be specific for cytomegalovirus antigens. The 87-base-pair reads could not distinguish some IMGT-functional V segments, including TRBV6-2 and TRBV6-3, so those segments were excluded. Because HLA typing was unavailable for some donors at each locus, only the typed subset was used in association tests. In a later genetic analysis, fewer N-insertions in productive TCRs were reported among donors in an Asian-associated ancestry cluster than the roughly 700-donor mean. The cohort was sequenced for TCR beta chains only, and without alpha or paired-chain data the features that could be detected were limited. At a false discovery rate of 0.05, a later analysis linked about 17,000 TCR beta sequences to specific HLA alleles. CMV serostatus was the only immune exposure information available for the cohort. A later genetic analysis associated a missense DCLRE1C variant with V-gene and J-gene trimming of TCR beta chains, and an independent cohort replicated the association. Most TCR sequences were observed very rarely across donors, whereas some public TCRs were present in many individuals. In both the original and validation cohorts, the classifier was reported to diagnose cytomegalovirus status with high specificity and sensitivity. According to a later analysis, parvovirus B19, influenza, CMV and Epstein-Barr virus appeared linked to several top co-occurrence clusters. Roughly uniform sequencing depth across donors was assumed in presence/absence analyses, although this assumption may not hold. A further reported finding was that TCR beta sequences accurately predicted the HLA-A and HLA-B alleles for most subjects in the first cohort. The authors suggested that the approach could potentially be generalized to other disease states and immunological phenotypes. When HLA alleles, especially DR and DQ, strongly co-occurred, TCR associations were difficult to assign to individual alleles. In an earlier analysis of approximately 600 of the donors, most TCR beta V segments were observed in productive rearrangements about 90% or about 30% of the time, broadly matching IMGT annotations. According to a later analysis, most CMV-associated TCR beta chains appeared to be HLA-restricted, and the HLA associations seemed to be driven largely by CMV exposure. Correlated functional status among segregating V segments might reflect linkage disequilibrium, but an unknown experimental factor could not be ruled out. The study gave a list of more than 150 TCR beta chains associated with cytomegalovirus. A cluster of highly shared sequence variants was judged likely to represent a technical artifact of the sequencing pipeline. The earlier analysis of nearly 600 of the donors excluded about 16 rarely observed V segments, including chromosome 9 orphons, because counts were too low. According to a later analysis, TCR association rates differed among HLA loci, with DRB1 alleles showing the most associated TCRs and HLA-C alleles showing the fewest. A later analysis found that HLA-associated TCR beta chains were more clonally expanded and had lower generation probabilities than equally common non-associated chains.

Remarks on this clone: Its recognized antigen is unknown. Nothing much larger sits one base from this clone, and base qualities are not available.

Libraries came from the immunoSEQ multiplex PCR assay. The multiplex PCR relied on a mix of 60 forward primers for TCR Vbeta segments and 13 reverse primers for TCR Jbeta segments. Amplification of the CDR3 region of rearranged TCR beta genes was performed with a multiplex PCR assay on genomic DNA. The Illumina HiSeq System was used to sequence the amplified TCR beta libraries as 87-base-pair reads. Under the source paper's analysis protocol: A later analysis counted some 80 million unique TCR beta chains across the 650 to 800 repertoires, and roughly 10 million of these chains were shared by at least two donors. Raw reads were error-corrected and collapsed into unique sequences with a nearest-neighbor algorithm that merged closely related sequences to remove PCR and sequencing errors. Alignment of CDR3 sequences to IMGT reference sequences was used to assign V, D and J gene segments. For a sequence to be retained, a match of at least six nucleotides to both a V gene segment and a J gene segment was required. A rearrangement was called productive if the CDR3 had no stop codons and remained in frame with V and J, and every other rearrangement was called non-productive. Following IMGT convention, CDR3 was defined as the stretch from the second conserved V-encoded cysteine to the conserved J-encoded phenylalanine. The earlier analysis of about 530 of the donors excluded any sequence lacking an unambiguous match to a single V gene segment. In an earlier analysis of approximately 610 of the donors, V segments were called functional above 56.7% productive rearrangements and were called segregating when the between-donor standard deviation exceeded 5%. A statistical classification framework was built for diagnosing cytomegalovirus status from the catalog of TCR beta chain sequences. V and J gene assignment, in a later analysis, came from comparing TCR nucleotide sequences with IMGT/GENE-DB human TR gene sequences. In a later analysis, CDR3 sequences and most-parsimonious VDJ recombination scenarios were assigned using the TCRdist pipeline. A later analysis defined each TCR beta chain by its CDR3 amino acid sequence plus V-gene family, and excluded reads lacking a unique V-gene family. A later analysis removed roughly 590 highly shared, low-generation-probability nucleotide sequences to deal with suspected cross-contamination and a sequencing artifact. A later analysis calculated a clonal expansion index for each public chain from normalized within-repertoire ranks of inferred template counts. Generation probabilities in a later analysis came from a VDJ recombination model fitted to out-of-frame rearrangements, and those results were checked against IGoR. A later analysis scored TCR-TCR, TCR-HLA and TCR-CMV co-occurrence with hypergeometric tests, applying a repertoire-size bias correction to TCR pairs. False discovery rates were estimated in a later analysis by permuting HLA or CMV assignments 20 times. In a later analysis, co-occurring TCRs were grouped using DBSCAN, and TCRdist sequence similarity was added for clustering within HLA-allele-positive subsets. Repertoires with fewer than 30,000 or more than 120,000 public chains, plus five repertoires with anomalous nucleotide sharing, were excluded from co-occurrence clustering. Drawn from immuneACCESS, this table holds only the in-frame rearrangements with V and J called that TCRdb kept. Clones are partly lost; checked studies trace under half to an unresolved V gene and leave the rest unexplained. That table furnishes V, J and clone size, whereas the DNA furnished D and trimming. The sample contains about 190,000 clones, around four fifths of them found a single time. The ten top clones hold roughly 0.73% of the sample.

The cohort comprised some 730 healthy bone marrow donors. At the time of sampling, all cohort members were nominally healthy, though unrecorded immune exposures were likely present. The donor was CMV seronegative and belonged to the group of 352 seronegative cohort members. Every donor gave a peripheral blood sample, and the peripheral blood mononuclear cells from that sample were used for TCR beta sequencing. Genomic DNA extraction from the blood cell samples was performed with the Qiagen DNeasy Blood Extraction Kit. The V end loses 0 bases and the J end loses 7 bases, and a stretch of 17 bases separates them. CDR1 and CDR2 (SGHRS, YFSETQ) derive from the germline V gene. The CDR3, cysteine through phenylalanine, is 15 amino acids long. The kept DNA is CDR3 alone, 45 bases in frame from the first base.

Input material: PBMCs. The chain links TRBV5-1 with TRBJ2-7; TRBD2 is a weak D gene call, 5 bases matching. The clonotype was recovered from a woman aged 18-35 years in good health and CMV-seronegative. The CDR3 here reads CASSLDGQPTGEQYF. The nucleotide sequence is TGCGCCAGCAGCTTGGACGGGCAGCCGACGGGGGAGCAGTACTTC.